Following are 23 T cell receptor beta chains from one sample sequenced in a study of blood T cells in healthy people across ages. Next came a second PCR, run for about 6 to 12 cycles, which used a sample-barcoded 5' primer along with a J-beta primer mix. TCRdb fed the 5' RACE reads into MiXCR, producing one record per CDR3 protein. Counted here are roughly 1,800,000 distinct CDR3 sequences, just under 50% occurring once; the ten biggest clones make up roughly 2%. The material sequenced was blood. The receptor source for this set is a woman aged 40-49 years in good health.

This chain connects TRBV20-1 to TRBJ1-2; tentative D call: TRBD1 (6 bases). Looked up from germline, CDR1 is DFQATT and CDR2 is SNEGSKA (reference sequence). V was pared by 6 bases and J by 4 bases, with 12 bases between. The CDR3 extends over 12 amino acids. This CDR3 reads CSALRGSYGYTF. CDR3 nucleotide sequence: TGCAGTGCCCTGAGGGGGAGCTATGGCTACACCTTC.

The rearrangement joins TRBV20-1 to TRBJ2-7; a weak D match, TRBD2 (6 bases). The J call may be incorrect, as the DNA end agrees better with TRBJ2-5. CDR1 DFQATT and CDR2 SNEGSKA come from the germline V gene (reference sequence). CDR3 size: 13 residues. In DNA, the CDR3 is TGCAGCACGAAAGCAATGGGGAGGGAGACCCAGTACTTC. Translated, it gives CSTKAMGRETQYF.

The genes are TRBV2 and TRBJ1-1; 7 bases match TRBD1. This CDR3 contains 16 residues. Germline trimming cut 0 bases from V and 3 bases from J; bases unmatched to any gene: 7. CDR1 and CDR2 from the germline V gene are SNHLY and FYNNEI. The CDR3 spells CASSEAFGQADTEAFF. Here the CDR3 DNA reads TGTGCCAGCAGTGAAGCGTTCGGACAGGCCGACACTGAAGCTTTCTTT.

Written as DNA, the CDR3 is TGCAGTGCTAGAGATCTCAGGGCCCTGGGTGACGAGCAGTACTTC. This gives the protein CSARDLRALGDEQYF. The chain combines TRBV20-1 with TRBJ2-7, with a weak D call TRBD1 (5 bases). Trimming cost V 0 bases and J 5 bases, with 17 bases left between them. The germline gives CDR1 DFQATT, CDR2 SNEGSKA (reference sequence). The CDR3 sequence is 15 residues long.

The chain combines TRBV7-8 with TRBJ2-5; TRBD2 matches at 7 bases. With V trimmed by 8 bases and J by 4 bases, 16 bases remained unmatched. The germline V gene encodes CDR1 SGHVS and CDR2 FQNEAQ. The CDR3 spans 16 residues. The CDR3: CASDPGGASLGETQYF. The CDR3 bases are TGTGCCAGCGACCCGGGAGGCGCGAGCTTGGGAGAGACCCAGTACTTC.

This clonotype was recorded a few times. This chain connects TRBV27 to TRBJ2-7, with a possible D match to TRBD2 (7 bases). Per the germline V gene, CDR1 is MNHEY and CDR2 is SMNVEV (reference sequence). This CDR3 is built from 16 residues. V was pared by 3 bases and J by 3 bases, with 18 bases between. This CDR3 is CASSLGAGEGIYEQYF. For the CDR3, the DNA is TGTGCCAGCAGTTTGGGGGCCGGGGAGGGGATCTACGAGCAGTACTTC.

This clonotype appeared once. The chain combines TRBV7-9 with TRBJ1-2, with D possibly being TRBD1 (5 bases). Per germline, CDR1 SEHNR and CDR2 FQNEAQ (reference sequence). The CDR3 sequence is 15 residues long. Trimming stripped 0 bases from V and 11 bases from J, with 19 bases between. The CDR3 region is CASSLANAGPRVYTF. CDR3 sequence (DNA): TGTGCCAGCAGCTTAGCGAATGCAGGGCCGAGAGTTTACACCTTC.

The chain employs TRBV6-6 and TRBJ2-6; TRBD1 or TRBD2 may be the D gene (6 bases each). The CDR3 spans 17 residues. The germline gives CDR1 MNHNY, CDR2 SVGAGI (reference sequence). V lost 1 base and J 4 bases, leaving 14 bases between the germline ends. CDR3 nucleotides: TGTGCCAGCAGTTACTATGGGGGGCGGGCCGGGGCCAACGTCCTGACTTTC. It codes for CASSYYGGRAGANVLTF.

This clonotype has just a few counts. The chain combines TRBV12-3 or TRBV12-4 with TRBJ2-7; perhaps D is TRBD1 or TRBD2 (6 bases each). The CDR3 sequence is 13 residues long. Trimming took 1 base from V and 6 from J, leaving 10 bases between them. The CDR3 DNA sequence: TGTGCCAGCAGTTTAGGGGGGGCTGGCGAGCAGTACTTC. Its translation is CASSLGGAGEQYF.

The chain is built from TRBV29-1 and TRBJ2-3; TRBD2 aligns across 7 bases. J lost 4 bases, V lost 8 bases, and 9 bases had no gene match. The CDR3 spans 13 residues. Germline values: CDR1 SQVTM, CDR2 ANQGSEA. CDR3 region: CSLGWGGSDTQYF. The CDR3 DNA reads as TGCAGCCTTGGCTGGGGGGGGTCAGATACGCAGTATTTT.

This sequence joins TRBV6-2 or TRBV6-3 and TRBJ2-7; a weak D match, TRBD1 (6 bases). CDR3 length equals 15 residues. V was cut by 8 bases and J by 5 bases, with 22 bases left in between. From germline, CDR1 is MNHEY and CDR2 SVGEGT. The CDR3 here is CASCKPGQGKNEQYF. The CDR3 region has the DNA TGTGCCAGCTGTAAACCGGGACAAGGAAAAAACGAGCAGTACTTC.

In this sample, this clonotype turned up a few times. Possible read error: a much larger clone is one base away. The rearrangement links TRBV24-1 to TRBJ1-2; 9 nucleotides agree with TRBD1. CDR3 length: 15 amino acids. Germline trimming cut 3 bases from V and 6 bases from J; bases unmatched to any gene: 7. Germline V lookup: CDR1 KGHDR, CDR2 SFDVKD. In DNA form, the CDR3 reads TGTGCCACCAGTGATACCGGACAGGGGAGCCATGGCTACACCTTC. Its translation is CATSDTGQGSHGYTF.

The chain is built from TRBV4-1 and TRBJ2-3; TRBD1 matches at 7 bases. The V gene end was trimmed by 2 bases and the J gene end by 4 bases; junction bases not matched to a gene: 12. This CDR3 is built from 17 residues. Germline CDR1 is MGHRA and CDR2 is YSYEKL. The CDR3 protein is CASSQSGRQGPSDTQYF. The CDR3 DNA reads TGCGCCAGCAGCCAAAGCGGTCGACAGGGTCCCTCAGATACGCAGTATTTT.

CDR3 DNA: TGCAGTGCTGAGACGAGGGGGGCTCAGGGCTACACCTTC. Encoded protein: CSAETRGAQGYTF. The chain is built from TRBV20-1 and TRBJ1-2; possibly TRBD1 for D (6 bases). Trimming cost V 5 bases and J 8 bases, with 18 bases left between them. Germline loops: CDR1 DFQATT, CDR2 SNEGSKA (reference sequence). The CDR3 is made up of 13 amino acids.

In regard to this clonotype: Sequence at one end of the junction differs from germline and may be a read error. The chain is built from TRBV3-1 and TRBJ2-5; possibly TRBD2 for D (6 bases). The assigned J gene may be wrong: the sequence end matches TRBJ2-7 better. Germline lookup yields CDR1 LGHDT and CDR2 YNNKEL (reference sequence). There are 14 residues in the CDR3. CDR3 DNA sequence: TGCGCCAGCAGCCCGAGGGGAGGTATCGACGAGCAGTACTTC. Protein product: CASSPRGGIDEQYF.

This clonotype was seen only a few times. The V call is TRBV5-1, the J call TRBJ2-1; D unclear. Germline loops: CDR1 SGHRS, CDR2 YFSETQ. The CDR3 length is 16 residues. V dropped 2 bases and J dropped 9 bases, with 21 bases sitting between them. The CDR3 sequence is CASSFKVETPPGEQFF. CDR3 in DNA: TGCGCCAGCAGCTTTAAGGTAGAGACCCCACCCGGTGAGCAGTTCTTC. Supplemented by reference TRBV5-1 and TRBJ2-1, the full variable domain reads KAGVTQTPRYLIKTRGQQVTLSCSPISGHRSVSWYQQTPGQGLQFLFEYFSETQRNKGNFPGRFSGRQFSNSRSEMNVSTLELGDSALYLCASSFKVETPPGEQFFGPGTRLTVL.

V gene TRBV27 combines with J gene TRBJ2-5, with 7 bases identical to TRBD1. The J call may be in error: the DNA end matches TRBJ2-7 better. This CDR3 has 14 amino acids. The germline gives CDR1 MNHEY, CDR2 SMNVEV (reference sequence). The CDR3 region is CASRWYRGRAEQYF. The DNA of the CDR3 is TGTGCCAGCAGGTGGTACAGGGGCCGAGCCGAGCAGTACTTC.

The chain is built from TRBV25-1 and TRBJ2-7; a possible D gene is TRBD1 (6 bases). The CDR3 spans 11 residues. Germline loops: CDR1 MGHDK, CDR2 SYGVNS. Trimming pared 8 bases from V and 6 bases from J, leaving 11 bases between. The DNA of the CDR3 is TGTGCCAGCGGGGGCTGGAGCGAGCAGTACTTC. It encodes CASGGWSEQYF.

The V call is TRBV20-1, the J call TRBJ2-5; D is possibly TRBD1 (6 bases). Trimming pared 3 bases from V and 4 bases from J, leaving 9 bases between. The germline V gene has CDR1 DFQATT and CDR2 SNEGSKA (reference sequence). The CDR3 totals 12 residues. Here the CDR3 DNA reads TGCAGTGCTAGTAACAGGGTAGAGACCCAGTACTTC. Its protein product is CSASNRVETQYF.

The chain has TRBV4-3 and TRBJ2-7, with TRBD2 matching over 7 bases. The CDR3 runs to 16 residues. The V gene's germline CDR1 is LGHNA and CDR2 YSLEER. V trimming: 1 base; J trimming: 3 bases; junction bases outside the gene matches: 9. CDR3 in amino acids: CASSQGGGGLVYEQYF. As DNA, the CDR3 is TGCGCCAGCAGCCAAGGGGGCGGCGGACTAGTCTACGAGCAGTACTTC.

The chain uses TRBV27 and TRBJ2-1, with TRBD1 matching over 10 bases. This CDR3 is 15 amino acids long. J lost 5 bases, V lost 6 bases, and 7 bases had no gene match. The germline V gene encodes CDR1 MNHEY and CDR2 SMNVEV (reference sequence). This CDR3 reads CASRGQGFSDNEQFF. CDR3 DNA sequence: TGTGCCAGCAGGGGACAGGGGTTTTCGGACAATGAGCAGTTCTTC.

The CDR3 protein is CASSSLLVQGPYEQYF. The CDR3 DNA is TGTGCCAGCAGTTCCCTTCTCGTGCAGGGCCCCTACGAGCAGTACTTC. V gene TRBV6-5 combines with J gene TRBJ2-7; D perhaps matches TRBD1 (5 bases). Trimming pared 4 bases from V and 2 bases from J, leaving 18 bases between. CDR1 and CDR2 (germline): MNHEY, SVGAGI. The CDR3 has 16 residues.

CDR3 sequence: CASSFHRDRGETQYF. The CDR3 region has the DNA TGTGCCAGCAGTTTCCACCGGGACAGGGGAGAGACCCAGTACTTC. The chain has TRBV6-2 or TRBV6-3 and TRBJ2-7; TRBD1 aligns across 10 bases. The J call may not be correct, given that the DNA end is closer to TRBJ2-5. This CDR3 region has 15 residues. Germline V gene lookup returns CDR1 MNHEY and CDR2 SVGEGT.